Listed below are T cell receptor beta chains from one sample, sequenced in a study of technical replicates of blood from several donors. Profiled with immunoSEQ multiplex PCR; TCRdb holds only in-frame clones, not every one. The data show around 76,000 clones, roughly 98% seen once. Sequenced input: T cells isolated from PBMCs. These receptors came from a human donor in good health. CDR3s include the opening cysteine and the closing phenylalanine or tryptophan. A D gene is named only where the DNA matches it firmly. Not all rows give a size; the values are once, few, many and, for expanded clones, a class.

>NA|TRBJ2-7|NA|TRBV15
CATSALGGNYEQYF
TGTGCCACCAGCGCCCTCGGAGGGAACTACGAGCAGTACTTC
>NA|TRBJ2-1|NA|TRBV7-6
CASSLTYNEQFF
TGTGCCAGCAGCTTAACATACAATGAGCAGTTCTTC
>NA|TRBJ2-6|TRBD1|TRBV27
CASSFGTGGANVLTF
TGTGCCAGCAGTTTCGGGACAGGCGGGGCCAACGTCCTGACTTTC
>NA|TRBJ1-5|TRBD1|TRBV28
CASSISSGGQPQHF
TGTGCCAGCAGCATAAGTTCAGGGGGGCAGCCCCAGCATTTT
>NA|TRBJ2-1|TRBD2|TRBV2
CARTLAGHNEQFF
TGTGCCAGAACGTTAGCGGGCCACAATGAGCAGTTCTTC
>NA|TRBJ2-3|NA|TRBV6-5
CASSFLEGVADTQYF
TGTGCCAGCAGTTTTTTGGAGGGTGTGGCAGATACGCAGTATTTT
>once|TRBJ2-5|TRBD2|TRBV27
CASSPGLAGIETQYF
TGTGCCAGCAGCCCAGGACTAGCGGGAATAGAGACCCAGTACTTC
>NA|TRBJ2-7|NA|TRBV12-1
CAIPEGEQYF
TGTGCCATCCCGGAGGGCGAGCAGTACTTC
>once|TRBJ2-7|NA|TRBV2
CASNAGPYEQYF
TGTGCCAGCAACGCAGGCCCCTACGAGCAGTACTTC
>NA|TRBJ2-5|TRBD2|TRBV7-9
CASSRDYQQETQYF
TGTGCCAGCAGTAGGGACTATCAACAAGAGACCCAGTACTTC
>NA|TRBJ1-2|NA|TRBV9
CASSVGWSGRRWGYTF
TGTGCCAGCAGCGTAGGATGGTCAGGGAGGCGCTGGGGCTACACCTTC
>NA|TRBJ2-7|NA|TRBV7-3
CASSLTGGGYEQYF
TGTGCCAGCAGCTTAACTGGAGGCGGGTACGAGCAGTACTTC
>once|TRBJ2-7|TRBD1|TRBV29-1
CSVATGETYEQYF
TGCAGCGTTGCGACAGGGGAGACCTACGAGCAGTACTTC
>NA|TRBJ2-5|NA|TRBV25-1
CASSEEWGVIETQYF
TGTGCCAGCAGTGAAGAATGGGGAGTAATAGAGACCCAGTACTTC
>NA|TRBJ2-3|NA|TRBV13
CASSKPSTDTQYF
TGTGCCAGCAGCAAGCCTAGCACAGATACGCAGTATTTT
>NA|TRBJ2-7|TRBD2|TRBV4-1
CASSQDPSGRVYEQYF
TGCGCCAGCAGCCAAGACCCTAGCGGGAGGGTCTACGAGCAGTACTTC
>NA|TRBJ2-3|NA|TRBV9
CASSVLATSTDTQYF
TGTGCCAGCAGCGTCCTAGCGACTAGCACAGATACGCAGTATTTT
>NA|TRBJ2-7|TRBD2|TRBV18
CASSPPLAGAYEQYF
TGTGCCAGCTCACCACCCCTAGCGGGAGCCTACGAGCAGTACTTC